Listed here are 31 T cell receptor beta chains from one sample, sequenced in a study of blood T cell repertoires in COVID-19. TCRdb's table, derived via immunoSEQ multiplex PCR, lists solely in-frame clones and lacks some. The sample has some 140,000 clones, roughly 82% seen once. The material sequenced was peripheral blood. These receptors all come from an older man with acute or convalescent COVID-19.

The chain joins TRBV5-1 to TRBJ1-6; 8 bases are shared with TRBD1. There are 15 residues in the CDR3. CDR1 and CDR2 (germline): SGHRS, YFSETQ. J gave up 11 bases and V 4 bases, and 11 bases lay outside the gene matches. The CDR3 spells CASSGGDRLGAPLHF. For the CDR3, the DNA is TGCGCCAGCAGCGGGGGGGACAGGCTGGGAGCACCCCTCCACTTT. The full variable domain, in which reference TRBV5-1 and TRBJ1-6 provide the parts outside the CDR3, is KAGVTQTPRYLIKTRGQQVTLSCSPISGHRSVSWYQQTPGQGLQFLFEYFSETQRNKGNFPGRFSGRQFSNSRSEMNVSTLELGDSALYLCASSGGDRLGAPLHFGNGTRLTVT.

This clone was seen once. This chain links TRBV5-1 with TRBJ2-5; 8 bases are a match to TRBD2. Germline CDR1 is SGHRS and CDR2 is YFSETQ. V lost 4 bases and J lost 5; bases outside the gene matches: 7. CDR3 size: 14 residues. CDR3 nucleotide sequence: TGCGCCAGCAGCAGGGCCCCGGGAGGGGAGACCCAGTACTTC. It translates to CASSRAPGGETQYF.

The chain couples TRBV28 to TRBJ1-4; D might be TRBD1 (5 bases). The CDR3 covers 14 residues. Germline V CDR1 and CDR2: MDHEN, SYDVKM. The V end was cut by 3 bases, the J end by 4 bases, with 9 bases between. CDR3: CASSLGGNNEKLFF. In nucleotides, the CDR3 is TGTGCCAGCAGTTTGGGGGGGAATAATGAAAAACTGTTTTTT.

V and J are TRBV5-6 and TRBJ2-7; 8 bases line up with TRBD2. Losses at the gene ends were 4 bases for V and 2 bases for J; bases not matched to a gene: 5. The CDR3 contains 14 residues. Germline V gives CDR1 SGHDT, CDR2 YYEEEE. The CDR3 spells CASSPGLGTYEQYF. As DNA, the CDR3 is TGTGCCAGCAGCCCGGGACTAGGGACCTACGAGCAGTACTTC. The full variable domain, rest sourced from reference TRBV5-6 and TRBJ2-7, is DAGVTQSPTHLIKTRGQQVTLRCSPKSGHDTVSWYQQALGQGPQFIFQYYEEEERQRGNFPDRFSGHQFPNYSSELNVNALLLGDSALYLCASSPGLGTYEQYFGPGTRLTVT.

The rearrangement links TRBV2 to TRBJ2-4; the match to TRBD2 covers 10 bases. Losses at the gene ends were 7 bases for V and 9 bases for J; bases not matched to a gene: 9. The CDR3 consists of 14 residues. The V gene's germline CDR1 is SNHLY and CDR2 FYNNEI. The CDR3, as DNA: TGTGCCAGCACCCCAGAAGCGGGGGGGGGCATTCAGTACTTC. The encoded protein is CASTPEAGGGIQYF. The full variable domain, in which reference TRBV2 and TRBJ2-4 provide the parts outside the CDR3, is EPEVTQTPSHQVTQMGQEVILRCVPISNHLYFYWYRQILGQKVEFLVSFYNNEISEKSEIFDDQFSVERPDGSNFTLKIRSTKLEDSAMYFCASTPEAGGGIQYFGAGTRLSVL.

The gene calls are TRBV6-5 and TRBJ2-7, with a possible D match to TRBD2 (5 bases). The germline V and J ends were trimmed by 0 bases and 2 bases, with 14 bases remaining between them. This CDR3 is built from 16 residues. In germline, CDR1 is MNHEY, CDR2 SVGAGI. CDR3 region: CASSYSGSLPAYEQYF. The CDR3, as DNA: TGTGCCAGCAGTTACTCGGGGAGCCTACCCGCCTACGAGCAGTACTTC.

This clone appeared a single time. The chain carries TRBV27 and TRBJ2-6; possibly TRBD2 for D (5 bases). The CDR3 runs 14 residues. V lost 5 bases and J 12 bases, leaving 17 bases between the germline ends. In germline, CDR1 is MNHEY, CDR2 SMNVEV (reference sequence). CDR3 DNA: TGTGCCAGCAGTCCCGGGCGGGCTTCGGTCGTCCTGACTTTC. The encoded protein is CASSPGRASVVLTF.

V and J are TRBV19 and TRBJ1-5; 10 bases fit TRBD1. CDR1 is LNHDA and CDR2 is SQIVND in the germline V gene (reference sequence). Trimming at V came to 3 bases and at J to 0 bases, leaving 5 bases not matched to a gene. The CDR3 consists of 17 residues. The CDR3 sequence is CASSIGTGAYSNQPQHF. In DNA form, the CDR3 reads TGTGCCAGTAGTATCGGGACAGGGGCTTATAGCAATCAGCCCCAGCATTTT.

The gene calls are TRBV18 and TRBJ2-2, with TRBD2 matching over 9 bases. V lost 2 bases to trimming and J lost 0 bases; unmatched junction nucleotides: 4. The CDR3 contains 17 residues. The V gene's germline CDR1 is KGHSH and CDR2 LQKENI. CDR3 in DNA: TGTGCCAGCTCACCAACGGCTAGCGGGGCGAACACCGGGGAGCTGTTTTTT. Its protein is CASSPTASGANTGELFF.

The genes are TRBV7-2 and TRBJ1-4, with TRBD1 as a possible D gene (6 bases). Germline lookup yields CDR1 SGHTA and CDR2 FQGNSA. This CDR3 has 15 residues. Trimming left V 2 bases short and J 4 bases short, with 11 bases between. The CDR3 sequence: CASSLQGSHNEKLFF. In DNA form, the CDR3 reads TGTGCCAGCAGCTTACAGGGGTCCCATAATGAAAAACTGTTTTTT.

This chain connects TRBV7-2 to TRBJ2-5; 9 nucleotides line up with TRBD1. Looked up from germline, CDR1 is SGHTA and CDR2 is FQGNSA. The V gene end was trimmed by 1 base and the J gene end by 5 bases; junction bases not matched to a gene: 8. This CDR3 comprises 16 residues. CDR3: CASSLGDRALEETQYF. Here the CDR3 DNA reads TGTGCCAGCAGCTTAGGGGACAGGGCCTTGGAGGAGACCCAGTACTTC.

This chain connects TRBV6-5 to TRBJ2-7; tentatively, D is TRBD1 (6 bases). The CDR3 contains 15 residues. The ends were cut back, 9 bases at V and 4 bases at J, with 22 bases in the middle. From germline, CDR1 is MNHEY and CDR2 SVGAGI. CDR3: CASFPKQGISYEQYF. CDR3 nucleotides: TGTGCCAGTTTCCCCAAGCAGGGGATTTCTTACGAGCAGTACTTC.

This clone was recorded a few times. In nucleotides, the CDR3 is TGTGCCAGCTCTCATGGACTAGCGGGGGCCGCGGGTGATACGCAGTATTTT. Residues: CASSHGLAGAAGDTQYF. The V gene is TRBV18, the J gene TRBJ2-3; 13 nucleotides match TRBD2. This CDR3 contains 17 residues. V lost 6 bases to trimming and J lost 6 bases; unmatched junction nucleotides: 12. CDR1 and CDR2 from the germline V gene are KGHSH and LQKENI.

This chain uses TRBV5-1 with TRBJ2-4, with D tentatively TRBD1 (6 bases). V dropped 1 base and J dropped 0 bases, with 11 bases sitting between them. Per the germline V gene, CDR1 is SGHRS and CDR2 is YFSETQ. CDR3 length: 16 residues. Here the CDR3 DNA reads TGCGCCAGCAGCTTGTCACAGGGTATAGCCAAAAACATTCAGTACTTC. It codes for CASSLSQGIAKNIQYF. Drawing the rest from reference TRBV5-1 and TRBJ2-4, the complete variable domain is KAGVTQTPRYLIKTRGQQVTLSCSPISGHRSVSWYQQTPGQGLQFLFEYFSETQRNKGNFPGRFSGRQFSNSRSEMNVSTLELGDSALYLCASSLSQGIAKNIQYFGAGTRLSVL.

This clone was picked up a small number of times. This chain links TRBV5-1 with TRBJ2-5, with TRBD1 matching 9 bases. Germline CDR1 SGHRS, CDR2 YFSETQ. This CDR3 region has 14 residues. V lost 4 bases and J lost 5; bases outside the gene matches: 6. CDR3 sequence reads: CASSVQGAEETQYF. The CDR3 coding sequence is TGCGCCAGCAGCGTACAGGGGGCGGAGGAGACCCAGTACTTC. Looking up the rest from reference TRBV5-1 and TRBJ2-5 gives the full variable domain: KAGVTQTPRYLIKTRGQQVTLSCSPISGHRSVSWYQQTPGQGLQFLFEYFSETQRNKGNFPGRFSGRQFSNSRSEMNVSTLELGDSALYLCASSVQGAEETQYFGPGTRLLVL.

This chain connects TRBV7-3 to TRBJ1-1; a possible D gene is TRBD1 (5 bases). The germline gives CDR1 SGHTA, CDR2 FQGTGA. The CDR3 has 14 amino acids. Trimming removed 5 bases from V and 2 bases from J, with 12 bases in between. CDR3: CASSLMGQNTEAFF. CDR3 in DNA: TGTGCCAGCAGCCTGATGGGGCAAAACACTGAAGCTTTCTTT.

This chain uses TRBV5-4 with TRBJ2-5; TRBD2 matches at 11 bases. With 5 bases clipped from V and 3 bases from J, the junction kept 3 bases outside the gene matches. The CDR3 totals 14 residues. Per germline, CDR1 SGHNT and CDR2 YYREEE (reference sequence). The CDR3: CASSLAGGKETQYF. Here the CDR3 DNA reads TGTGCCAGCAGTTTAGCGGGGGGGAAAGAGACCCAGTACTTC.

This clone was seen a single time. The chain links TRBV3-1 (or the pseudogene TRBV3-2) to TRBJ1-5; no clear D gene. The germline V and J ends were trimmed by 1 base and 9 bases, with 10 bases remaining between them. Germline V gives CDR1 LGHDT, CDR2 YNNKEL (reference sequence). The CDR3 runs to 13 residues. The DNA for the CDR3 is TGTGCCAGCAGCCAAGGTGTGAACGGGCCCCAGCATTTT. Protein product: CASSQGVNGPQHF.

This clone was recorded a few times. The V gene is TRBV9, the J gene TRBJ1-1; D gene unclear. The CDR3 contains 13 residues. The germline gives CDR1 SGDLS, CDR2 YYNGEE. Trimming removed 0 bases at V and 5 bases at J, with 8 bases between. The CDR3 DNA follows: TGTGCCAGCAGCGTAGAGAGGTGGACTGAAGCTTTCTTT. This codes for CASSVERWTEAFF.

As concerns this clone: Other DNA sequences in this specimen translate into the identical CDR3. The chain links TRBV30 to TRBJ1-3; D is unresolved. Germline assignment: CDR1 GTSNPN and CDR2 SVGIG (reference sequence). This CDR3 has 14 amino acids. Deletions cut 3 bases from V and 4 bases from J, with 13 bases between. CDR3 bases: TGTGCCTGGAGACCGCGGAGTTTCGGAAACACCATATATTTT. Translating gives CAWRPRSFGNTIYF.

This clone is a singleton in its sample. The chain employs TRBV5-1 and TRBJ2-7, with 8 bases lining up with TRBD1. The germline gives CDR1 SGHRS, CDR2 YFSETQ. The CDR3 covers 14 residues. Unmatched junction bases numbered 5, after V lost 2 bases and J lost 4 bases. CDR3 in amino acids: CASSFDRGLYEQYF. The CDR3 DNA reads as TGCGCCAGCAGCTTCGACAGGGGATTGTACGAGCAGTACTTC. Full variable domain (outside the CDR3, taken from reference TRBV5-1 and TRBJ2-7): KAGVTQTPRYLIKTRGQQVTLSCSPISGHRSVSWYQQTPGQGLQFLFEYFSETQRNKGNFPGRFSGRQFSNSRSEMNVSTLELGDSALYLCASSFDRGLYEQYFGPGTRLTVT.

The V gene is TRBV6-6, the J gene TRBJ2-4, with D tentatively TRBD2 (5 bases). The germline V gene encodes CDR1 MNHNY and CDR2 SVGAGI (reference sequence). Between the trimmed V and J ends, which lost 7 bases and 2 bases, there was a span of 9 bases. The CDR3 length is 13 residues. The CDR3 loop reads CASTRDSKNIQYF. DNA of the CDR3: TGTGCCAGCACCCGGGATTCCAAAAACATTCAGTACTTC.

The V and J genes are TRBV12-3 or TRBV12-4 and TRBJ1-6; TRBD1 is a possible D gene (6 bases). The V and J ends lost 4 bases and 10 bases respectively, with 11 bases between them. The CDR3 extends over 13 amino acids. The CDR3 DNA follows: TGTGCCAGCAGTTACCTCACAGGGTCACCCCTCCACTTT. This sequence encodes CASSYLTGSPLHF.

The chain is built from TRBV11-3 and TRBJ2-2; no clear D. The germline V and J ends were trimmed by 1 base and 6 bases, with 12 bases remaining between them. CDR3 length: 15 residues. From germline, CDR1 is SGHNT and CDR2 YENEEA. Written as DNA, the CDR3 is TGTGCCAGCAGCTTAGCCCCTAACCTGGCCGGGGAGCTGTTTTTT. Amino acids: CASSLAPNLAGELFF.

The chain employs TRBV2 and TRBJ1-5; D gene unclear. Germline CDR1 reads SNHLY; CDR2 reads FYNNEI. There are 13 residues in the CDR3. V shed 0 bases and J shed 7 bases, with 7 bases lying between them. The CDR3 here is CASSEAAPQPQHF. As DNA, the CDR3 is TGTGCCAGCAGTGAAGCGGCCCCGCAGCCCCAGCATTTT.

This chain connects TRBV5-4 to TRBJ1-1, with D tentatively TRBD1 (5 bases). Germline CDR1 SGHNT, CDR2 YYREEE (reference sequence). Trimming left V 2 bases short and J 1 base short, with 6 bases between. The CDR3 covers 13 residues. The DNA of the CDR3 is TGTGCCAGCAGCTTTCAGGGGAACACTGAAGCTTTCTTT. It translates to CASSFQGNTEAFF.

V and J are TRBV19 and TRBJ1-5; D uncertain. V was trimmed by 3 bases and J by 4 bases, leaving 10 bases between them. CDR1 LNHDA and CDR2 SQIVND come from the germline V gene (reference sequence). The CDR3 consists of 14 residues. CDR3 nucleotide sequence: TGTGCCAGTAGTATTAGGAGGGTTAATCAGCCCCAGCATTTT. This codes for CASSIRRVNQPQHF.

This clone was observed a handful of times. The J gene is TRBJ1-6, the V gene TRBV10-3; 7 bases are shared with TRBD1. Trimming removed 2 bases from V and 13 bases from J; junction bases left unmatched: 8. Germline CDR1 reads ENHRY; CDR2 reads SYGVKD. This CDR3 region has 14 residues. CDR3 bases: TGTGCCATCAGTGAGACCAACGGACAGGAGCCCCTCCACTTT. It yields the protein CAISETNGQEPLHF.

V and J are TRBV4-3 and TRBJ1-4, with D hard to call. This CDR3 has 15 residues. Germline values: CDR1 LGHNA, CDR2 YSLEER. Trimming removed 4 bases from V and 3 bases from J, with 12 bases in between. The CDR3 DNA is TGCGCCAGCAGCCCAGACGGGGTGGCTAATGAAAAACTGTTTTTT. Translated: CASSPDGVANEKLFF.

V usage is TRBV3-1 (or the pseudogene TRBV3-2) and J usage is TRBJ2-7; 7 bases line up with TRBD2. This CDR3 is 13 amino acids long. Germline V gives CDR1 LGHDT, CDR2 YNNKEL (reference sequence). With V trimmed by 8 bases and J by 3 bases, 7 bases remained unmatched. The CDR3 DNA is TGTGCCAGCGGCGGGGGTTTCTTCTACGAGCAGTACTTC. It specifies CASGGGFFYEQYF.

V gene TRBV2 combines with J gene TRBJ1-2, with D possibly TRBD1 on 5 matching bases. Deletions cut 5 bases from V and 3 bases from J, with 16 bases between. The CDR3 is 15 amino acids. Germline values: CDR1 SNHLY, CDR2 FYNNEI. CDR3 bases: TGTGCCAGCAGTAATTCGGGGGGATCCTACTATGGCTACACCTTC. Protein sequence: CASSNSGGSYYGYTF.